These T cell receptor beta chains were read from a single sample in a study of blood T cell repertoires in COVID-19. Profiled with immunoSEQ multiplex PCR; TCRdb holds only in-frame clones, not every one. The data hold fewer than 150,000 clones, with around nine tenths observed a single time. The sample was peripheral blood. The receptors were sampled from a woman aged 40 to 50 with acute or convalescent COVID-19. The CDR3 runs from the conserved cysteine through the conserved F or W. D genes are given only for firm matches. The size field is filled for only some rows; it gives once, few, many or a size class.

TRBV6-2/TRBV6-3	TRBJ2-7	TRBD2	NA	TGTGCCAGCAGTCGGACTAGCGGGAGTGACTACGAGCAGTACTTC	CASSRTSGSDYEQYF
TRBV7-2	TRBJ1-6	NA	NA	TGTGCCAGCAGCTTAGACGCAGGGATGAGATCACCCCTCCACTTT	CASSLDAGMRSPLHF
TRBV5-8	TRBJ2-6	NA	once	TGTGCCAGCAGGATGCCGGGGACACCCTCTGGGGCCAACGTCCTGACTTTC	CASRMPGTPSGANVLTF
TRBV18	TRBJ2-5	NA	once	TGTGCCAGCTCACCCCAGACAGAAGAGACCCAGTACTTC	CASSPQTEETQYF
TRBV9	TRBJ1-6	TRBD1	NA	TGTGCCAGCGGGGACAGGGGGCCGTCACCCCTCCACTTT	CASGDRGPSPLHF
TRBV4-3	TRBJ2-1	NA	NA	TGCGCCAGCAGCCAAGATAAGAGCTCCTACAATGAGCAGTTCTTC	CASSQDKSSYNEQFF
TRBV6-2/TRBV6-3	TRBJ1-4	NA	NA	TGTGCCAGCAGTTATCCTTCGAGGGCGGAAGCTAATGAAAAACTGTTTTTT	CASSYPSRAEANEKLFF
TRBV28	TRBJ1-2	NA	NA	TGTGCCAGCAGTACCCAGGGAGGAGGTGGCTACACCTTC	CASSTQGGGGYTF
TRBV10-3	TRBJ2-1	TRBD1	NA	TGTGCCATCAGTGAGTCAGAGGGGACAGGACTCTACAATGAGCAGTTCTTC	CAISESEGTGLYNEQFF
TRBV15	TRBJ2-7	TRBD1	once	TGTGCCACCAGCAGAGATCGGGGCAGGGGGCCGGACGAGCAGTACTTC	CATSRDRGRGPDEQYF
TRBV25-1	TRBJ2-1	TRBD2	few	TGTGCCAGCAGTACGCAGGGGGTTCTAGCGGGAGGGAAGTTCTTC	CASSTQGVLAGGKFF
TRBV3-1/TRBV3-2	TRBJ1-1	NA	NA	TGTGCCAGCAGCCTGACGAGGGAGGGAACTGAAGCTTTCTTT	CASSLTREGTEAFF
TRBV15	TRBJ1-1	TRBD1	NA	TGTGCCACCAGCAGGGAGGAGACAGGGGCGGCCTTGGGCACTGAAGCTTTCTTT	CATSREETGAALGTEAFF
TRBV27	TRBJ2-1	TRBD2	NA	TGTGCCAGCAGACTAGCGGAAGAGCAGTTCTTC	CASRLAEEQFF
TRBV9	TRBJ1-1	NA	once	TGTGCCAGCAGCGTAGCTTGGTCCGGGGTACACACTGAAGCTTTCTTT	CASSVAWSGVHTEAFF
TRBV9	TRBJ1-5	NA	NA	TGTGCCAGCAGCCGACGCGGGATGTTCAATCAGCCCCAGCATTTT	CASSRRGMFNQPQHF
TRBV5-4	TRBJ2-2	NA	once	TGTGCCAGCAGCGAGAGAAACACCGGGGAGCTGTTTTTT	CASSERNTGELFF
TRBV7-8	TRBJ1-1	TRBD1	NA	TGTGCCAGCAGCTCCGGACAGGTTATGAACACTGAAGCTTTCTTT	CASSSGQVMNTEAFF
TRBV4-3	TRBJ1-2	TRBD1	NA	TGCGCCAGCAGCCAAGGGACAGGCTCATATGGCTACACCTTC	CASSQGTGSYGYTF
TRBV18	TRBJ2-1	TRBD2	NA	TGTGCCAGCTCACCATCTCTAGCGGGAGCGGGCAATGAGCAGTTCTTC	CASSPSLAGAGNEQFF
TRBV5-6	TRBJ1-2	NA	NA	TGTGCCAGCAGCTGGACTTCTACTAACTATGGCTACACCTTC	CASSWTSTNYGYTF
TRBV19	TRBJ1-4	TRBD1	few	TGTGCCAGTAGTCCCGGGGACAGAACGGGTGAAAAACTGTTTTTT	CASSPGDRTGEKLFF
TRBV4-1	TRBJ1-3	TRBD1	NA	TGCGCCAGCAGCCAAGGATACTACAGGGACAGGTTGTTCTCTGGAAACACCATATATTTT	CASSQGYYRDRLFSGNTIYF
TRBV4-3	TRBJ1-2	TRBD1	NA	TGCGCCAGCAGCCAAGGACAGGGGCCCTATGGCTACACCTTC	CASSQGQGPYGYTF
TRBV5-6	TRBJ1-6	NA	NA	TGTGCCAGCAGCTTCAGGGGATTGGGTAATTCACCCCTCCACTTT	CASSFRGLGNSPLHF
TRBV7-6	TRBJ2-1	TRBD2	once	TGTGCCAGCAGCTCCGGGACTAGCGGGAGTGATGAGCAGTTCTTC	CASSSGTSGSDEQFF
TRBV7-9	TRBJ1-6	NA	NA	TGTGCCATTGAGGCGCAGGGGAGCCGTAATTCACCCCTCCACTTT	CAIEAQGSRNSPLHF
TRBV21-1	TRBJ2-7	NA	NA	TGTGCCAGCAGCAAGGGCCGGGGGAGCTCCTACGAGCAGTACTTC	CASSKGRGSSYEQYF
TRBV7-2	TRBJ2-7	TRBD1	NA	TGTGCCAGCAGCGTGGGACAGTCCTACGAGCAGTACTTC	CASSVGQSYEQYF
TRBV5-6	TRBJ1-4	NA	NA	TGTGCCAGCAGCTTGCTTCGAGCGGGGGAAAAACTGTTTTTT	CASSLLRAGEKLFF
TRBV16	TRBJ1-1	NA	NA	TGTGCCAGCAGCCGAACAGTCTCCAACACTGAAGCTTTCTTT	CASSRTVSNTEAFF
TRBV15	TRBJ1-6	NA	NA	TGTGCCACCAGCAGAGATCTCTCCGGGAATACTAATTCACCCCTCCACTTT	CATSRDLSGNTNSPLHF
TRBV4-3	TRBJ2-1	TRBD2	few	TGCGCCAGCCGGGGGGGAAACAATGAGCAGTTCTTC	CASRGGNNEQFF
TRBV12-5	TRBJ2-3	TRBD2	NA	TGTGCTAGTGGCGGGAGGGGAGACACAGATACGCAGTATTTT	CASGGRGDTDTQYF
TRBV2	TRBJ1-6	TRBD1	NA	TGTGCCAGGACAGGGGACGGTTCACCCCTCCACTTT	CARTGDGSPLHF
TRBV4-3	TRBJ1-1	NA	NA	TGCGCCAGCAGCCAAGACGGAGGCGCAGGCACTGAAGCTTTCTTT	CASSQDGGAGTEAFF
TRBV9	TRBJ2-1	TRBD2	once	TGTGCCAGCAGCGTAGAACTAGCGGGGGGGAGTGAGCAGTTCTTC	CASSVELAGGSEQFF
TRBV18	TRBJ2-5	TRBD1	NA	TGTGCCAGCTCACTAGACAGGGGACAGACCCAGTACTTC	CASSLDRGQTQYF
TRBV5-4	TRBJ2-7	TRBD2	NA	TGTGCCAGCAACAAACGGACTAGCGGGAGTCACGAGCAGTACTTC	CASNKRTSGSHEQYF
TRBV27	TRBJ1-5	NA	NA	TGTGCCAGCAGTTTAGGACCTGGAGGGCAGCCCCAGCATTTT	CASSLGPGGQPQHF
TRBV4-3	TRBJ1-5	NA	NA	TGCGCCAGCAGCCAAGATTGGGGCTCGAGCAATCAGCCCCAGCATTTT	CASSQDWGSSNQPQHF
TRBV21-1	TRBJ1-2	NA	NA	TGTGCCAGCAGCAAGGAAGGGGGACAGGGGGCGGACGGCTACACCTTC	CASSKEGGQGADGYTF
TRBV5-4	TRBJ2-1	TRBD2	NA	TGTGCCAGCAGCTTGGACTCACCGGGACTAGCGGGTGGTGAGCAGTTCTTC	CASSLDSPGLAGGEQFF
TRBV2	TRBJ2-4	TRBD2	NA	TGTGCCAGCAATACCCAGGGACTAAGGAACATTCAGTACTTC	CASNTQGLRNIQYF
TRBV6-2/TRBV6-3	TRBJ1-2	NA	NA	TGTGCCAGCAGTTACGGAGGACAGTTCTCTGGCTACACCTTC	CASSYGGQFSGYTF
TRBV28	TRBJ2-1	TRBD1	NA	TGTGCCAGCAGTCCCACAGGGGGCGTCGGGAGGAATGAGCAGTTCTTC	CASSPTGGVGRNEQFF
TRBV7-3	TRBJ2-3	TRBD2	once	TGTGCCAGCAGCTTTTCGGGACTAGCATCAGATACGCAGTATTTT	CASSFSGLASDTQYF
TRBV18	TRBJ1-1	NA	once	TGTGCCAGCTCACCTCAGGGGTTGGGTGAAGCTTTCTTT	CASSPQGLGEAFF
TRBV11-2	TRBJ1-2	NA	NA	TGTGCCAGCAGCTTAGGCCGGAACTATGGCTACACCTTC	CASSLGRNYGYTF
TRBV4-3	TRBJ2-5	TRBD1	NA	TGCGCCAGCAGCCAGCAGGACAGGCCAGGGGAGACCCAGTACTTC	CASSQQDRPGETQYF
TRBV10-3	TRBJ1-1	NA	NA	TGTGCCATCAGTGAGTCGACGACAGCGACTGAAGCTTTCTTT	CAISESTTATEAFF
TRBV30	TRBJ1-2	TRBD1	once	TGTGCCTGGAGGGGGACAGGACCTAACTATGGCTACACCTTC	CAWRGTGPNYGYTF
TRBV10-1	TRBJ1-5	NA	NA	TGCGCCAGCACCCGTTTAAGGGGCCCCCTGAATCAGCCCCAGCATTTT	CASTRLRGPLNQPQHF
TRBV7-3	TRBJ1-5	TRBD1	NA	TGTGCCAGCAGCCTACCCCCCGGGACAGGGATGCATAGCAATCAGCCCCAGCATTTT	CASSLPPGTGMHSNQPQHF
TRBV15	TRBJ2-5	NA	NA	TGTGCCACCAGCTCCGGACTGAAAGTGGCGGAGACCCAGTACTTC	CATSSGLKVAETQYF